This is a list of T cell receptor beta chains from one sample in a study of T cells in Graves' hyperthyroidism and ophthalmopathy. TCRdb re-analysed the multiplex PCR reads in MiXCR, keeping a single row per CDR3 protein. The sample has 620,000 or so distinct CDR3 sequences; roughly 15% are singletons. Source material: blood. These receptors were collected from a woman between 45 and 65 years old with Graves' ophthalmopathy. Each CDR3 is given with its conserved first and last residue. A D gene is named only where the DNA matches it firmly. A row's size may be missing; if present it is once, few, many or a size class.

clone_size	d_call	v_call	cdr3_length	cdr3_aa
many	TRBD2	TRBV6-1	17	CASRPTSGRARQETQYF
many	TRBD1	TRBV28	18	CASSPTPRQGGRTDTQYF
once	TRBD2	TRBV29-1	14	CSVEGLAGPHGPFF
many	TRBD2	TRBV5-6	16	CASSLLGTSLIHEQFF
many	.	TRBV7-3	14	CASSLRRDNNEQFF
many	TRBD2	TRBV7-9	15	CASSTGTSGTDTQYF
many	.	TRBV9	14	CASSPGRMGTEAFF
.	.	TRBV4-3	16	CASSQDRPSLYNEQFF
many	.	TRBV11-2	16	CASSLNGWQVGYEQYF
.	.	TRBV5-1	14	CASSLADDYNEQFF
many	.	TRBV11-1	16	CASSSPLRGENTEAFF
.	.	TRBV5-1	18	CASSFFSQGQRRVETQYF
many	.	TRBV10-3	13	CAISDREPYEQYF
many	.	TRBV4-3	15	CASSQDGGSNYGYTF
many	.	TRBV5-1	12	CASSLEGLGYTF
.	.	TRBV20-1	14	CSAKDRRGADTQYF
many	.	TRBV30	15	CAWSDGTQGNYGYTF
.	.	TRBV12-3/TRBV12-4	13	CASSLARVSPLHF
many	TRBD1	TRBV27	14	CASSKGQMNTEAFF
.	TRBD1	TRBV5-6	14	CASSLSRGLWGYTF
many	TRBD1	TRBV5-1	15	CASSLLNAGGTEQYF
many	.	TRBV28	15	CASSFNSGDTYEQYF
.	TRBD2	TRBV27	16	CASSPAGGSGANVPTF